This T cell receptor beta chain comes out of a study of neoadjuvant nivolumab and ipilimumab in lung cancer. Study-level background: Nivolumab 3 mg/kg was given days 1, 15 and 29, plus ipilimumab 1 mg/kg day 1 in combination. Points from the study as a whole: Resected tumors had greater TCR richness and clonality than uninvolved lung. TCR clonality did not significantly correlate with pathologic tumor regression.

This table comes from immunoSEQ multiplex PCR, and its TCRdb copy is limited to in-frame clones, with some not included. The sample has approximately 17,000 clones; more than 65% are singletons. Turning to this clone: Its target is unknown.

The receptor comes from an adult with non-small cell lung cancer. Sequences were derived from tumor tissue, sampled after neoadjuvant nivolumab, alone or with ipilimumab, at or shortly before surgery.

The CDR3 DNA sequence: TGTGCCAGCAGCTTGGAATGGGGCCAGCCCCAGCATTTT. Its protein product is CASSLEWGQPQHF. The chain recombines TRBV5-5 with TRBJ1-5; weak D call: TRBD1 (5 bases). V lost 0 bases to trimming and J lost 7 bases, with 8 bases between them. Looked up from germline, CDR1 is SGHKS and CDR2 is YYEKEE (reference sequence). The CDR3 is 13 residues long.